The rows below give T cell receptor beta chains drawn from one sample of a study of siplizumab effects on memory and regulatory T cells. The protocol was immunoSEQ multiplex PCR, while the TCRdb copy is restricted to in-frame clones and leaves out a portion. The sample holds about 91,000 clones, around 97% seen once. The specimen was naive CD4+ T cells sorted from blood. These receptors were obtained from a human donor in good health. Each CDR3 is given with its conserved first and last residue. The order of the fields is J gene, V gene, D gene, clone size, CDR3 DNA, CDR3 protein. A D gene is named only where the DNA matches it firmly. Size tells how often a clone was seen (once, few, many) or the class of an expanded clone, and some rows leave it out.

TRBJ1-2 TRBV28 . . TGTGCCAGCTCGCGATTCGTGGGGGGAGTCTATGGCTACACCTTC CASSRFVGGVYGYTF
TRBJ2-1 TRBV4-1 TRBD1 . TGCGCCAGCAGCCAAGAGACAGGGGCCAAGCCCAATGAGCAGTTCTTC CASSQETGAKPNEQFF
TRBJ2-6 TRBV9 TRBD1 . TGTGCCAGCAGCTTCAGGGGGTTTTACTCTGGGGCCAACGTCCTGACTTTC CASSFRGFYSGANVLTF
TRBJ2-3 TRBV14 TRBD2 . TGTGCCAGCAGCCACCGCGGGGGGCCCCCAGATACGCAGTATTTT CASSHRGGPPDTQYF
TRBJ2-7 TRBV7-6 TRBD2 . TGTGCCAGCAGCCCTGGGACTAGCCAAGTCTCCTACGAGCAGTACTTC CASSPGTSQVSYEQYF
TRBJ2-3 TRBV6-6 . . TGTGCCAGCAGGTCGAACGAGCGGGGCACAGATACGCAGTATTTT CASRSNERGTDTQYF
TRBJ1-1 TRBV19 . . TGTGCCAGTAGTACAGAGAGACCCACTGAAGCTTTCTTT CASSTERPTEAFF
TRBJ2-5 TRBV15 . once TGTGCCACCAGCAGAGCAGGAAGCCGGGAGACCCAGTACTTC CATSRAGSRETQYF
TRBJ1-2 TRBV20-1 . . TGCAGTGCCCCAGGAACCTATGGCTACACCTTC CSAPGTYGYTF
TRBJ1-2 TRBV19 TRBD1 . TGTGCCAGTAGTTTTATCCCGGGACAGGGAAGGAACTATGGCTACACCTTC CASSFIPGQGRNYGYTF
TRBJ1-2 TRBV11-2 . . TGTGCCAGCAGCCTCGACGTCTATGGCTACACCTTC CASSLDVYGYTF
TRBJ2-2 TRBV6-5 TRBD1 . TGTGCCAGCAGTTGGGACAGAGCCACCGGGGAGCTGTTTTTT CASSWDRATGELFF
TRBJ2-7 TRBV6-1 . once TGTGCCGCAAGGGGGGGCGTCGAGCAGTACTTC CAARGGVEQYF
TRBJ1-1 TRBV5-6 . . TGTGCCAGCAGCCTCCGTCGGGGAGCCACTGAAGCTTTCTTT CASSLRRGATEAFF
TRBJ1-2 TRBV28 . . TGTGCCAGCAGTGCCTCAGGGGAAGCTAACTATGGCTACACCTTC CASSASGEANYGYTF